This TCR beta chain came from a study of blood T cell repertoires in COVID-19. Clones were sequenced by immunoSEQ multiplex PCR, and TCRdb holds only the in-frame ones, with some missing. This sample has 65,000 to 100,000 clones, with approximately 86% found just once. The V gene end was trimmed by 8 bases and the J gene end by 2 bases; junction bases not matched to a gene: 12. CDR1 and CDR2 (germline): SNHLY, FYNNEI. This CDR3 comprises 15 residues. This clone was recorded only once. Specimen: peripheral blood. The chain joins TRBV2 to TRBJ2-7, with 7 positions matching TRBD2. This receptor was taken from an elderly woman with acute or convalescent COVID-19. This CDR3 reads CASGGGLVTTYEQYF. The CDR3 DNA reads as TGTGCCAGCGGGGGAGGACTAGTCACCACCTACGAGCAGTACTTC.